The rows below give T cell receptor beta chains drawn from one sample of a study of response to subunit inactivated influenza vaccine. TCRdb reanalysed the RT-PCR reads using MiXCR and keeps one entry per CDR3 protein. The data contain some 480,000 distinct CDR3 sequences, approximately 9.9% of them singletons. This specimen consisted of PBMCs from blood, obtained more than 35 days after vaccination. The origin of the receptors is a man between 50 and 59 years old who received an inactivated influenza vaccine. The CDR3 runs from the conserved cysteine through the conserved F or W. Each record gives: clone size, V gene, J gene, CDR3 length, D gene, CDR3 DNA, CDR3 protein. A D gene is named only where the DNA matches it firmly. Not every row has a clone size; where given, it reads once, few, many or a size class.

few	TRBV5-1	TRBJ2-5	15	.	TGCGCCAGCAGCTTCGTTGGAGACGGTCAAGAGACCCAGTACTTC	CASSFVGDGQETQYF
.	TRBV15	TRBJ2-1	16	.	TGTGCCACCAGCAGAGAAGGGGCGAGCCCCTACAATGAGCAGTTCTTC	CATSREGASPYNEQFF
few	TRBV25-1	TRBJ1-6	17	.	TGTGCCAGCAGTGACCCCAGGGCGAGCTCCTATAATTCACCCCTCCACTTT	CASSDPRASSYNSPLHF
many	TRBV12-3/TRBV12-4	TRBJ2-7	13	TRBD1	TGTGCCAGCAGTATAGGACAGGCCTACGAGCAGTACTTC	CASSIGQAYEQYF
many	TRBV6-2/TRBV6-3	TRBJ2-7	13	.	TGTGCCAGCAGTTACGGCCTCTCCTACGAGCAGTACTTC	CASSYGLSYEQYF
.	TRBV28	TRBJ2-3	16	TRBD1	TGTGCCAGCAGTTCAACCGGGACAGGAAGCACAGATACGCAGTATTTT	CASSSTGTGSTDTQYF
.	TRBV3-1	TRBJ2-2	15	TRBD2	TGTGCCAGCAGCCAATCGGCGGGAGTTACCGGGGAGCTGTTTTTT	CASSQSAGVTGELFF
.	TRBV24-1	TRBJ2-1	12	.	TGTGCCACCAGTGATCCGGACGCAGAGGCCATATTC	CATSDPDAEAIF
.	TRBV7-9	TRBJ2-7	13	.	TGTGCCAGCAGCACAGGAAGCTCGGACGAGCAGTACTTC	CASSTGSSDEQYF
.	TRBV29-1	TRBJ1-1	12	TRBD1	TGCAGCGTTCAAACAGGGGCCACTGAAGCTTTCTTT	CSVQTGATEAFF
many	TRBV12-3/TRBV12-4	TRBJ2-1	14	TRBD2	TGTGCCAGCAGTTGGAGCGGGGTAAGGAATGAGCAGTTCTTC	CASSWSGVRNEQFF
few	TRBV6-2/TRBV6-3	TRBJ2-7	16	TRBD2	TGTGCCAGCAGTTACTCGACGACTAGCGGTCCCTACGAGCAGTACTTC	CASSYSTTSGPYEQYF
.	TRBV12-3/TRBV12-4	TRBJ1-2	17	TRBD1	TGTGCCAGCAGTTTAGGAGCCGGGACAGGGGACCCAAGTGGCTACACCTTC	CASSLGAGTGDPSGYTF
.	TRBV14	TRBJ2-1	24	TRBD2	TGTGCCAGCACCCCCAGTTTTATTAGGACTAGCGGGAGTGTGTCCGGTAGGCCCTACAATGAGCAGTTCTTC	CASTPSFIRTSGSVSGRPYNEQFF
.	TRBV18	TRBJ2-7	17	TRBD1	TGTGCCAGCTCACTACGGCGACCCGGGACAGGATCCTACGAGCAGTACTTC	CASSLRRPGTGSYEQYF
.	TRBV20-1	TRBJ1-5	13	TRBD1	TGCAGTGCTATACACAGGGGGAATCAGCCCCAGCATTTT	CSAIHRGNQPQHF
many	TRBV12-3/TRBV12-4	TRBJ1-2	13	.	TGTGCCAGCAGTCCCGGACGGTTCTATGATCTCACCTTC	CASSPGRFYDLTF
many	TRBV12-3/TRBV12-4	TRBJ1-1	14	TRBD1	TGTGCCAGCAGTTTAACGGACAGGGCAACTGAAGCTTTCTTT	CASSLTDRATEAFF
.	TRBV2	TRBJ1-2	12	.	TGTGCCAGCAGTGCCGATGGGTATGGCTACACCTTC	CASSADGYGYTF
once	TRBV7-2	TRBJ2-5	16	TRBD2	TGTGCCAGCAGCAAGACTAGCGGGAGGGCGAAGGAGACCCAGTACTTC	CASSKTSGRAKETQYF
many	TRBV18	TRBJ2-6	14	.	TGTGCCAGCTCAAGAGGGACTGGGGCCAACGTCCTGACTTTC	CASSRGTGANVLTF
many	TRBV20-1	TRBJ2-3	15	TRBD2	TGCAGTGCTACCCCGGGACTAGCGGGGACAGATACGCAGTATTTT	CSATPGLAGTDTQYF
.	TRBV12-3/TRBV12-4	TRBJ1-1	15	TRBD1	TGTGCCAGCAGGAGTCCGGGACAGGTAGGGACTGAAGCTTTCTTT	CASRSPGQVGTEAFF
.	TRBV12-3/TRBV12-4	TRBJ1-2	17	.	TGTGCCAGCAGTTTAGCGGGCATTCTCGCCACTAACTATGGCTACACCTTC	CASSLAGILATNYGYTF
.	TRBV28	TRBJ1-1	12	.	TGTGCCAGCAGTTTCCCGGACAGCGAAGCTTTCTTT	CASSFPDSEAFF
few	TRBV3-1	TRBJ1-2	16	.	TGTGCCAGCAGCCAAGTAGGACAGAACAGGAACTATGGCTACACCTTC	CASSQVGQNRNYGYTF
many	TRBV7-2	TRBJ1-5	14	TRBD1	TGTGCCAGCAGTCCGCAGGGGGCAATCCAGCCCCAGCATTTT	CASSPQGAIQPQHF
.	TRBV9	TRBJ2-3	16	TRBD2	TGTGCCAGCAGCGTAGGAGCGGGGGGGTGGACAGATACGCAGTATTTT	CASSVGAGGWTDTQYF
.	TRBV11-2	TRBJ2-3	18	.	TGTGCCAGCAGCTTTCCATCCCGACAGGCAATTTTGGGGGATACGCAGTATTTT	CASSFPSRQAILGDTQYF
.	TRBV7-9	TRBJ1-1	15	.	TGTGCCAGCAGCTCCCGACAGACCGGGAACACTGAAGCTTTCTTT	CASSSRQTGNTEAFF
many	TRBV4-2	TRBJ1-5	15	.	TGTGCCAGCAGCCTAAGTCAGGGGCGCAATCAGCCCCAGCATTTT	CASSLSQGRNQPQHF
.	TRBV6-4	TRBJ2-7	15	TRBD2	TGTGCCAGCAGGGCCGGACTAGCGGCCTCCTACGAGCAGTACTTC	CASRAGLAASYEQYF
few	TRBV11-2	TRBJ2-3	12	.	TGTGCCAGCAGCTTGTGGGGTGATACGCAGTATTTT	CASSLWGDTQYF
many	TRBV5-1	TRBJ2-3	14	.	TGCGCCAGCAGCTCTATAGGGAGCACAGATACGCAGTATTTT	CASSSIGSTDTQYF
.	TRBV10-1	TRBJ2-3	17	TRBD2	TGCGCCAGCAGTGAGTCCCTAGCGGGGGGGCTCGCAGATACGCAGTATTTT	CASSESLAGGLADTQYF
few	TRBV4-1	TRBJ2-1	21	TRBD2	TGCGCCAGCAGCCCACAAGGTATCCTTAGCGGGGGGTCTCTCTTCTACAATGAGCAGTTCTTC	CASSPQGILSGGSLFYNEQFF
few	TRBV7-2	TRBJ2-5	16	TRBD2	TGTGCCAGCAGCGCACAACGTAGCGGGGTTGCTGAGACCCAGTACTTC	CASSAQRSGVAETQYF